This entry features one T cell receptor (beta chain) sequence. The CDR3 has 15 residues. The V gene's germline CDR1 is MDHEN and CDR2 SYDVKM. Trimming at V came to 6 bases and at J to 5 bases, leaving 7 bases not matched to a gene. This entry is derived from a study of blood T cell repertoires in COVID-19. Study-level background: The samples span acute and convalescent COVID-19 from the United States, Italy and Spain. Nucleic acid was either cDNA or gDNA, and it came from T cells, B-cell-depleted T cells, or PBMCs.

Authors' data handling: For nucleated cells, counts were estimated from reference gene primer amplification. Sequencing was performed with immunoSEQ multiplex PCR; in TCRdb, only in-frame clones are kept and a portion is missing. Clone size and the V and J calls come from that table; the DNA yielded D and trimming. The sample gives roughly 150,000 clones, 70% to 90% of which show up once; under 6% is in the top ten. Material: peripheral blood. The TCR sequence derives from a human donor in a cohort sampled during active COVID-19. The rearrangement uses TRBV28 and TRBJ2-5, with 12 bases aligning to TRBD2. The CDR3 DNA reads as TGTGCCAGCAGGCTACTAGCGGGAGGCCCGGAGACCCAGTACTTC. As protein: CASRLLAGGPETQYF.